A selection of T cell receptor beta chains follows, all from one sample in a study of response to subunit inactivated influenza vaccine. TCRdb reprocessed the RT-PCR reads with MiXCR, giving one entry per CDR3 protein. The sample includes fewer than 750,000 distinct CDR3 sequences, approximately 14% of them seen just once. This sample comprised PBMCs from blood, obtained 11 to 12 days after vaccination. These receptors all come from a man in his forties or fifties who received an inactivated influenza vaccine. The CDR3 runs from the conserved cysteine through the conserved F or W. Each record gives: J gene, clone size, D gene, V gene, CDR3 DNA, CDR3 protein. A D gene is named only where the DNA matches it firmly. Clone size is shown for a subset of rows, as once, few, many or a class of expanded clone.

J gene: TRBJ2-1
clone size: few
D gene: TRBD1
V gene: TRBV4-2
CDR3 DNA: TGTGCCAGCAGCCGAGACAGGGGGCTCTACAATGAGCAGTTCTTC
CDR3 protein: CASSRDRGLYNEQFF

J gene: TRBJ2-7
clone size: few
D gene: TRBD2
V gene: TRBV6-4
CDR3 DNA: TGTGCCAGCAGTGACTCGAAGCGGGACGGATCCTACGAGCAGTACTTC
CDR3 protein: CASSDSKRDGSYEQYF

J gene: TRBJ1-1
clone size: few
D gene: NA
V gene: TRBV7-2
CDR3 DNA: TGTGCCAGCACCTACAGTGGGGGCCACACTGAAGCTTTCTTT
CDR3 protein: CASTYSGGHTEAFF

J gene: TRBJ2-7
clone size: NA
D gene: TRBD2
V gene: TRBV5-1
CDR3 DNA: TGCGCCAGCAGCTTGGATCCTAGCGGGAAGGCGGGTGAGCAGTACTTC
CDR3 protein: CASSLDPSGKAGEQYF

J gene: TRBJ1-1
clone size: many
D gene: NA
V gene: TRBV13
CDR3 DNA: TGTGCCAGCGAGGGTCCTGGCACTGAAGCTTTCTTT
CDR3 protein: CASEGPGTEAFF

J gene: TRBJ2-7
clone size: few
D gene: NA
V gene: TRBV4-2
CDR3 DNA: TGTGCCAGCAGCCGAGGACAGAATCCCCCCTACGAGCAGTACTTC
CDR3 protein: CASSRGQNPPYEQYF

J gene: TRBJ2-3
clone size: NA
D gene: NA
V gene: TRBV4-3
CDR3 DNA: TGCGCCAGCAGCCAAGGAGGGGGGGCCACAGATACGCAGTATTTT
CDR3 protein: CASSQGGGATDTQYF

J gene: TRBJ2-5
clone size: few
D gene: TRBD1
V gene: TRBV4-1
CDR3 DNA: TGCGCCAGCAGCCAAGAAGGCTTGAGGGACAGACCAGAGACCCAGTACTTC
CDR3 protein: CASSQEGLRDRPETQYF

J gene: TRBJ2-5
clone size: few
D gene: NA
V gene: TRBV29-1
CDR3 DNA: TGCAGCGTTGAAGCGGATCAGGACCGCGGTGGGGAGACCCAGTACTTC
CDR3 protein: CSVEADQDRGGETQYF

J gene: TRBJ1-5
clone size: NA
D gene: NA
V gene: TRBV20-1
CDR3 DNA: TGCAGTACGGTCGTGGGGCAGGGAGGTTGGCCCCAGCATTTT
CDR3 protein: CSTVVGQGGWPQHF

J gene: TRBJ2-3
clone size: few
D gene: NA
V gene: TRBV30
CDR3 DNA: TGTGCCTGGAGTGTACGGGGGATATACACAGATACGCAGTATTTT
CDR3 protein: CAWSVRGIYTDTQYF

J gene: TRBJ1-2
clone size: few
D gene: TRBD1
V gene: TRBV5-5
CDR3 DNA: TGTGCCAGCAGCCTGGGACAGAAGAACTATGGCTACACCTTC
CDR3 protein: CASSLGQKNYGYTF

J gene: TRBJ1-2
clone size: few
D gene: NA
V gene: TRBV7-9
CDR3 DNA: TGTGCCAGCAGCTCTTCGAGAGCCTCCAGTGGCTACACCTTC
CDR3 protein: CASSSSRASSGYTF

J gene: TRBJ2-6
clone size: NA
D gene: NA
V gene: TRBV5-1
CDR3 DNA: TGCGCCAGCAGCTTACAGCCAAGCTCTGGGGCCAACGTCCTGACTTTC
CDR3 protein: CASSLQPSSGANVLTF

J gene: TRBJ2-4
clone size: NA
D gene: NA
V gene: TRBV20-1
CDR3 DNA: TGCAGTGAAGGGGGGCAAGCCAAAAACATTCAGTACTTC
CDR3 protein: CSEGGQAKNIQYF

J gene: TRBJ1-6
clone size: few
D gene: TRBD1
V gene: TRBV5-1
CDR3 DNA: TGCGCCAGCAGCTTGGACGGGACAGGGGACTCACCCCTCCACTTT
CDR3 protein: CASSLDGTGDSPLHF

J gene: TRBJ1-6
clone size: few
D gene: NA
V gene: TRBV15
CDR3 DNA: TGTGCCACCAGCAGAGATCCGGGTTCACCCCTCCACTTT
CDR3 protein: CATSRDPGSPLHF

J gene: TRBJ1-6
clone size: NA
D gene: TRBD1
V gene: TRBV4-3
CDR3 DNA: TGCGCCAGCAGCCAAGGAGCCTCCGGGACAGGGAATTCACCCCTCCACTTT
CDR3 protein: CASSQGASGTGNSPLHF

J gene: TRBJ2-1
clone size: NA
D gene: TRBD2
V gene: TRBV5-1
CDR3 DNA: TGCGCCAGCAGCTACTCTAGCGGGGCGACCAATGAGCAGTTCTTC
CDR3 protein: CASSYSSGATNEQFF

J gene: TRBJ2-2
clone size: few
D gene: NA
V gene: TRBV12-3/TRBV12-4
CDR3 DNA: TGTGCCAGCAGCCCGGGATCCTACACCGGGGAGCTGTTTTTT
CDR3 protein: CASSPGSYTGELFF

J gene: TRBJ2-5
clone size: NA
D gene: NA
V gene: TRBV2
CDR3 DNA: TGTGCCAGCAGAAAAGACTCGGGGGGCGAGACCCAGTACTTC
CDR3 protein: CASRKDSGGETQYF

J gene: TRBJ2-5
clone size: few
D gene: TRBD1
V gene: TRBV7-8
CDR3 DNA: TGTGCCAGCAGCAAATGGGACAGGAGTACTATAGAGACCCAGTACTTC
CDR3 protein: CASSKWDRSTIETQYF

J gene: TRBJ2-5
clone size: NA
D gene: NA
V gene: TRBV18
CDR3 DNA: TGTGCCAGCTCACCACTCTCAGGCGAGACCCAGTACTTC
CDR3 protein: CASSPLSGETQYF

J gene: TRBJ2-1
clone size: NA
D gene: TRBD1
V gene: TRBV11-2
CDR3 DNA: TGTGCCAGCAGCGCACTACAGGGGTTACACAATGAGCAGTTCTTC
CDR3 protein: CASSALQGLHNEQFF

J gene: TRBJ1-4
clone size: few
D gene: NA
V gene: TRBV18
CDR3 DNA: TGTGCCAGCTCACCACGACGACAAGGAGATTTTTTT
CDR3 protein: CASSPRRQGDFF

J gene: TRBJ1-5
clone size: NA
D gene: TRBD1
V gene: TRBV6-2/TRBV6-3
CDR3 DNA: TGTGCCATTGGAGGAGGGGGCTATCAGCCCCAGCATTTT
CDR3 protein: CAIGGGGYQPQHF

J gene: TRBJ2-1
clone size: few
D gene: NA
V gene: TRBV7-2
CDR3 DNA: TGTGCCAGCAGCCAAAGGGGACTCACCTTGGTTGAGCAGTTCTTC
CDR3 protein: CASSQRGLTLVEQFF

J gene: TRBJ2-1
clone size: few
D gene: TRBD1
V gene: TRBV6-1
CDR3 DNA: TGTGCCAGCAGGTTCACAGGGGGCGAACCCAATGAGCAGTTCTTC
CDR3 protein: CASRFTGGEPNEQFF

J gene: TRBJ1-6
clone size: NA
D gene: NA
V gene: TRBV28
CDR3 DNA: TGTGCCAGCAGTTTGTTCCTCGTCTCAGGCAATTCACCCCTCCACTTT
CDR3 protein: CASSLFLVSGNSPLHF

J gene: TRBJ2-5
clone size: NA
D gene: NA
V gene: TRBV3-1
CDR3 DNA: TGTGCCAGCAGCACCGACAGAGCACAAGAGACCCAGTACTTC
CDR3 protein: CASSTDRAQETQYF

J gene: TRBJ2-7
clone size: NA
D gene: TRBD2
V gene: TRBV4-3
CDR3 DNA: TGCGCCAGCAGCCAGGACGGGACTAGCGGGAGAGCAGACGAGCAGTACTTC
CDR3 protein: CASSQDGTSGRADEQYF

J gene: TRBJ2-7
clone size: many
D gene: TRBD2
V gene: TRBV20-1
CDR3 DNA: TGCAGTGCTACCGTAGCGGGGCCGTCCTACGAGCAGTACTTC
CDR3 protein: CSATVAGPSYEQYF

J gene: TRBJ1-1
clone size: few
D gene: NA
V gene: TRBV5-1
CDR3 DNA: TGCGCCAGCAGCGAGCAGGGATTTAGGAACACTGAAGCTTTCTTT
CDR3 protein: CASSEQGFRNTEAFF

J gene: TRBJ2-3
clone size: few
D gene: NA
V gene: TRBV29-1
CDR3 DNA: TGCAGCGTTGAAGATCTTGCTGGCAGCTCGACAGATACGCAGTATTTT
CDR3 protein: CSVEDLAGSSTDTQYF

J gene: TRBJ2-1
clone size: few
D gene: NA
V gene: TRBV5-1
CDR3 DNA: TGCGCCAGCAGCCACACGCGGGGCCCCACCAATGAGCAGTTCTTC
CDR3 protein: CASSHTRGPTNEQFF

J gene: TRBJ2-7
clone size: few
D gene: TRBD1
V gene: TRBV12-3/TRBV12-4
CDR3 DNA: TGTGCCAGCAACGACAGGGGCGCTTCCTACGAGCAGTACTTC
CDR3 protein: CASNDRGASYEQYF

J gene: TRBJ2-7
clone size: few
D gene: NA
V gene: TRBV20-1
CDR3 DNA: TGCAGTGCGAGGCGGGGACGGAGCTCCTACGAGCAGTACTTC
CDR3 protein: CSARRGRSSYEQYF

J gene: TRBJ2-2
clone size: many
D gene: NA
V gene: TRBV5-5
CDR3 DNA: TGTGCCAGCAGCCGTGGCACCGGGGAGCTGTTTTTT
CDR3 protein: CASSRGTGELFF